Included here is one TCR beta chain sequence, with context. Its specificity is not known. This sample also contains other DNA sequences that code for the same CDR3. This entry is derived from a study of cytomegalovirus exposure and HLA in healthy donors. Both 60 Vbeta primers and 13 Jbeta primers went into the PCR. Clones were sequenced by immunoSEQ multiplex PCR, and TCRdb holds only the in-frame ones, with some missing. The sample yields roughly 80,000 clones, of which the top ten take up roughly 13%. Findings and caveats of the study: In a later analysis, a missense DCLRE1C variant was linked to TCR beta V- and J-gene trimming.

Sequenced: PBMCs. This receptor was identified in a man aged 45-65 years in good health and CMV-seropositive.

In DNA, the CDR3 is TGTGCCAGCAGTTTGAGTTATAGCAATCAGCCCCAGCATTTT. Amino acid sequence: CASSLSYSNQPQHF. V usage is TRBV6-1 and J usage is TRBJ1-5, with D unresolved. With 5 bases removed from V and 0 bases from J, the gap between germline ends came to 8 bases. The CDR3 totals 14 residues. Germline CDR1 and CDR2: MNHNS and SASEGT.